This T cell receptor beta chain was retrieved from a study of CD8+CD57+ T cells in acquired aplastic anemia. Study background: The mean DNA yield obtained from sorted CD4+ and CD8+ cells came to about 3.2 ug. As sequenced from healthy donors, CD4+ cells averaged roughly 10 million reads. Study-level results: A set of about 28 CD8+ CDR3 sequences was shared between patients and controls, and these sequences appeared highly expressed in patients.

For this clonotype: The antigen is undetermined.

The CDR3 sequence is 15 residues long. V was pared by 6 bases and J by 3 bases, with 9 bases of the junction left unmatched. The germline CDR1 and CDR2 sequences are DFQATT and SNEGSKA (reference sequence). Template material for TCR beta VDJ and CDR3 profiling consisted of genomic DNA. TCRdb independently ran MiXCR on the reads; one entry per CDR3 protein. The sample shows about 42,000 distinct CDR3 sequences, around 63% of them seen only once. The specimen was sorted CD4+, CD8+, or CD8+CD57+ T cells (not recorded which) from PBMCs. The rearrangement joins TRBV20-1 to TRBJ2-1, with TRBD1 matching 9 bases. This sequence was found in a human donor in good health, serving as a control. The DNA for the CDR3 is TGCAGTGCCATGACAGGGGGTAGTCTCTACAATGAGCAGTTCTTC. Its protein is CSAMTGGSLYNEQFF.